This T cell receptor beta chain was sequenced in a study of CD8+ T cells in alopecia areata. Study details: Skin from roughly 6-13-month-old C3H/HeJ graft donors with spontaneous alopecia went to roughly 7-11-week-old female C3H/HeJ mice.

The CDR3 extends over 14 amino acids. CDR1 is NNHNN and CDR2 is SYGAGS in the germline V gene (reference sequence). The V segment lost 3 bases and the J segment 1 base; nucleotides outside the gene matches: 2. On the basis of CD4, CD8alpha, NKG2D, NKG2ACE and other markers, pooled cutaneous lymph node cells were sorted. Study findings and constraints: Sequencing of scalp tissue also captures the resident alphabeta T cells of normal skin.

On this clone: Its antigen is not known. The listed genes are named as in mouse. Coverage ceases 4 residues before the CDR3 finishes, and the germline J gene fills in the end.

Isolated RNA was reverse transcribed into cDNA used as the sequencing template. The protocol was immunoSEQ multiplex PCR, while the TCRdb copy is restricted to in-frame clones and leaves out a portion. The sample lists roughly 260,000 clones, none appearing once, the ten largest making up approximately 1.2%. This clonotype was obtained from a C3H/HeJ mouse with alopecia areata. The mouse strain carries the MHC haplotype H2-k. The sequenced sample was CD4+ T cells sorted from a lymph node. The chain has TRBV13-2 and TRBJ2-5; 7 nucleotides agree with TRBD1. The CDR3 sequence: CASGVTGDQDTQYF. CDR3 DNA, as far as it was read: TGTGCCAGCGGTGTCACAGGGGACCAAGAC.